Listed below are T cell receptor beta chains from one sample, sequenced in a study of blood T cell repertoires in COVID-19. TCRdb's table, derived via immunoSEQ multiplex PCR, lists solely in-frame clones and lacks some. Here the sample spans 90,000 or so clones, around 85% being singletons. Sequences were obtained from peripheral blood. Receptor source: a man at least 80 years old with active or convalescent COVID-19. Each CDR3 is given with its conserved first and last residue. D genes are given only for firm matches. Size tells how often a clone was seen (once, few, many) or the class of an expanded clone, and some rows leave it out.

TRBD1,TRBV6-2/TRBV6-3,.,TRBJ1-5,CASSSPGTGGQPQHF,TGTGCCAGCAGTTCCCCCGGGACAGGGGGTCAGCCCCAGCATTTT
TRBD2,TRBV28,.,TRBJ2-3,CASSTSGGSTDTQYF,TGTGCCAGCAGTACTAGCGGGGGGAGCACAGATACGCAGTATTTT
.,TRBV7-2,.,TRBJ1-1,CASSSKPGSAEAFF,TGTGCCAGCAGTTCGAAGCCAGGGTCAGCTGAAGCTTTCTTT
.,TRBV5-4,.,TRBJ1-6,CASSLGGRTNSPLHF,TGTGCCAGCAGCTTGGGGGGCAGGACGAATTCACCCCTCCACTTT
.,TRBV5-5,.,TRBJ1-6,CASSLPERGINSPLHF,TGTGCCAGCAGCCTCCCTGAGCGCGGGATTAATTCACCCCTCCACTTT
.,TRBV6-5,.,TRBJ2-7,CASMRGPLAYEQYF,TGTGCCAGCATGCGAGGGCCCCTCGCCTACGAGCAGTACTTC
.,TRBV6-1,.,TRBJ2-5,CASSEGRIWTATPQETQYF,TGTGCCAGCAGTGAAGGGAGGATTTGGACAGCAACTCCGCAAGAGACCCAGTACTTC
TRBD2,TRBV6-1,few,TRBJ2-1,CASSEEAGDYNEQFF,TGTGCCAGCAGTGAAGAAGCGGGGGACTACAATGAGCAGTTCTTC
.,TRBV5-1,.,TRBJ2-4,CASSLVAGMENIQYF,TGCGCCAGCAGCTTGGTGGCAGGGATGGAAAACATTCAGTACTTC
.,TRBV7-9,.,TRBJ2-7,CASSLEGGEREQYF,TGTGCCAGCAGCTTAGAGGGAGGTGAGAGGGAGCAGTACTTC
.,TRBV2,once,TRBJ1-2,CASSGTANYGYTF,TGTGCCAGCAGCGGAACAGCCAACTATGGCTACACCTTC
.,TRBV18,.,TRBJ1-6,CASSPQGPDNSPLHF,TGTGCCAGCTCACCACAGGGGCCGGATAATTCACCCCTCCACTTT
.,TRBV19,once,TRBJ1-2,CASRLLDSTNYGYTF,TGTGCCAGTAGACTGCTGGACAGTACAAACTATGGCTACACCTTC
TRBD2,TRBV19,few,TRBJ2-1,CASSIAGGGENEQFF,TGTGCCAGTAGTATCGCCGGCGGGGGGGAGAATGAGCAGTTCTTC